The 25 T cell receptor beta chains below were found in one sample sequenced in a study of Graves' ophthalmopathy and Graves' hyperthyroidism. From RNA, the CDR3 regions of TCR beta chains were amplified and sequenced. HTBI primers primed a first-round RT-PCR, and a second-round multiplex PCR followed. MiXCR was run by TCRdb on the multiplex PCR reads, yielding one entry per CDR3 protein. Altogether hundreds of thousands of distinct CDR3 sequences are present, 35% to 50% being singletons, with the ten largest covering roughly 3%. The specimen sequenced was peripheral blood. The receptors come from an adult man with Graves' ophthalmopathy.

This clonotype has ten or more counts. The chain uses TRBV7-9 and TRBJ2-7, with D perhaps TRBD2 (6 bases). The CDR3 spans 15 residues. Germline loops: CDR1 SEHNR, CDR2 FQNEAQ (reference sequence). V shed 4 bases and J shed 0 bases, with 13 bases lying between them. The CDR3 here is CASSSSGGRSYEQYF. CDR3 nucleotide sequence: TGTGCCAGCAGCTCTTCCGGGGGTCGCTCCTACGAGCAGTACTTC.

Points on this clonotype: The junction and the germline gene differ at one end; a read error may be behind it. CDR3 bases: TGTGCCAGCAGTGATTCGACGGGGACGCTAATCTCTGGAGACACCATATATTTT. Protein: CASSDSTGTLISGDTIYF. The J gene is TRBJ1-3, the V gene TRBV25-1; a weak D match, TRBD1 (5 bases). The CDR3 loop spans 18 amino acids. Germline CDR1 is MGHDK and CDR2 is SYGVNS.

This clonotype was detected many times. This chain links TRBV29-1 with TRBJ2-5; D is unclear. The CDR3 is made up of 14 amino acids. Germline CDR1 and CDR2: SQVTM and ANQGSEA. V shed 3 bases and J shed 4 bases, with 15 bases lying between them. The CDR3 region is CSVDDVLFRETQYF. For the CDR3, the DNA is TGCAGCGTTGACGATGTCTTATTCCGAGAGACCCAGTACTTC.

Many counts were recorded for this clonotype. The chain employs TRBV9 and TRBJ2-7; D not resolved. Trimming pared 0 bases from V and 1 base from J, leaving 11 bases between. CDR3 length: 15 amino acids. Germline CDR1 is SGDLS and CDR2 is YYNGEE. CDR3 DNA sequence: TGTGCCAGCAGCGTAGCTATGACACCGTCCTACGAGCAGTACTTC. As protein: CASSVAMTPSYEQYF. The full variable domain, its missing parts supplied by reference TRBV9 and TRBJ2-7, is DSGVTQTPKHLITATGQRVTLRCSPRSGDLSVYWYQQSLDQGLQFLIQYYNGEERAKGNILERFSAQQFPDLHSELNLSSLELGDSALYFCASSVAMTPSYEQYFGPGTRLTVT.

The gene calls are TRBV15 and TRBJ2-3, with D possibly being TRBD1 or TRBD2 (5 bases each). V dropped 0 bases and J dropped 6 bases, with 7 bases sitting between them. CDR3 length: 13 residues. Germline CDR1 reads LNHNV; CDR2 reads YYDKDF (reference sequence). CDR3: CATSRDEGDTQYF. The CDR3, as DNA: TGTGCCACCAGCAGAGATGAGGGGGATACGCAGTATTTT.

The count of this clonotype is one. This chain uses TRBV7-8 with TRBJ1-1, with a weak D call TRBD1 (6 bases). The CDR3 is made up of 14 amino acids. CDR1 is SGHVS and CDR2 is FQNEAQ in the germline V gene. V was shortened by 6 bases and J by 7 bases, with 18 bases between the two germline ends. The CDR3 region has the DNA TGTGCCAGCAGGCCGGGGGGCCCAGATGGTGAAGCTTTCTTT. This translates into CASRPGGPDGEAFF.

The rearrangement joins TRBV12-3 or TRBV12-4 to TRBJ2-2; D may be TRBD1 or TRBD2 (5 bases each). The CDR3 length is 14 residues. With 3 bases removed from V and 8 bases from J, the gap between germline ends came to 13 bases. CDR3 nucleotides: TGTGCCAGCAGTTTTCAGGGACCGTGGGGGGAGCTGTTTTTT. Its protein product is CASSFQGPWGELFF.

To note about this clonotype: A read error is possible here, since a much larger clone lies one base away. This is likely a read error, given that the CDR3 carries no conserved phenylalanine or tryptophan at its end. The chain recombines TRBV19 with TRBJ2-2, with D uncertain. CDR1 is LNHDA and CDR2 is SQIVND in the germline V gene (reference sequence). Trimming shortened V by 3 bases and J by 7 bases, and 6 bases separated the two germline ends. This CDR3 has 12 amino acids. DNA of the CDR3: TGTGCCAGTAGTATGGGTTACGGGGAGCTGTTTTCT. Translating gives CASSMGYGELFS.

The sample holds many counts of this clonotype. This chain uses TRBV7-9 with TRBJ2-5, with TRBD1 matching over 7 bases. The CDR3 spans 15 residues. Germline-derived CDR1 and CDR2 are SEHNR and FQNEAQ (reference sequence). The V gene end was trimmed by 5 bases and the J gene end by 2 bases; junction bases not matched to a gene: 8. CDR3 nucleotides: TGTGCCAGCAGCCTAGGAGACAGGGAACAAGAGACCCAGTACTTC. Residues: CASSLGDREQETQYF.

There are a few counts of this clonotype. A much larger clone differs from this one at a single base, so this may be a read error. V is TRBV2 and J is TRBJ2-5, with TRBD2 identical over 11 bases. Losses at the gene ends were 6 bases for V and 9 bases for J; bases not matched to a gene: 9. The CDR3 covers 14 residues. Germline V CDR1 and CDR2: SNHLY, FYNNEI. The CDR3 is CASSTSGSGEAQYF. The CDR3 DNA is TGTGCCAGCAGCACTAGCGGGAGCGGTGAGGCCCAGTACTTC.

The chain employs TRBV29-1 and TRBJ1-1; D unclear. This CDR3 is 14 amino acids long. The V and J ends lost 6 bases and 1 base respectively, with 15 bases between them. Germline lookup yields CDR1 SQVTM and CDR2 ANQGSEA. The CDR3: CSVLTAGANTEAFF. The CDR3 bases are TGCAGCGTGCTGACGGCGGGAGCGAACACTGAAGCTTTCTTT.

This clonotype was seen ten or more times. CDR3 coding DNA: TGTGCCAGCAGGCGAGTGAACACTGAAGCTTTCTTT. This gives the protein CASRRVNTEAFF. The V and J genes are TRBV5-8 and TRBJ1-1; no reliable D call. This CDR3 contains 12 residues. V lost 5 bases to trimming and J lost 0 bases, with 5 bases between them. Germline CDR1 reads SGHTS; CDR2 reads YDEGEE.

The chain carries TRBV7-9 and TRBJ2-7, with 11 bases matching TRBD1. Germline V gene lookup returns CDR1 SEHNR and CDR2 FQNEAQ (reference sequence). V dropped 5 bases and J dropped 7; count of bases not matched to a gene: 16. The CDR3 runs 17 residues. The CDR3 DNA reads TGTGCCAGCAGCCAAGATAGTAGTGGACAGGGGGCGTGGGAGCAGTACTTC. Amino acid sequence: CASSQDSSGQGAWEQYF. The whole variable domain, filled in from reference TRBV7-9 and TRBJ2-7, reads DTGVSQNPRHKITKRGQNVTFRCDPISEHNRLYWYRQTLGQGPEFLTYFQNEAQLEKSRLLSDRFSAERPKGSFSTLEIQRTEQGDSAMYLCASSQDSSGQGAWEQYFGPGTRLTVT.

This clonotype was found many times. V usage is TRBV9 and J usage is TRBJ1-1, with D possibly being TRBD1 (5 bases). The V gene lost 4 bases and the J gene lost 0 bases, with 13 bases spanning the gap. This CDR3 spans 15 amino acids. CDR1 is SGDLS, CDR2 YYNGEE, per germline. The chain's CDR3 is CASSPRTSMNTEAFF. CDR3 DNA: TGTGCCAGCAGCCCCCGGACAAGCATGAACACTGAAGCTTTCTTT.

J is TRBJ1-5 and V is TRBV11-1, with 8 bases identical to TRBD1. The J segment lost 6 bases and the V segment lost 5 bases, leaving 9 bases of the junction unmatched. In germline, CDR1 is SGHAT, CDR2 FQDESV (reference sequence). The CDR3 totals 15 residues. CDR3 in amino acids: CASSRQGPEGQPQHF. Written as DNA, the CDR3 is TGTGCCAGCAGCCGACAGGGGCCGGAGGGTCAGCCCCAGCATTTT.

On this clonotype: A much larger clone lies one base from this, so it may be a read error. The V and J genes are TRBV10-3 and TRBJ1-1; D is ambiguous. The CDR3 consists of 13 residues. Germline V CDR1 and CDR2: ENHRY, SYGVKD. CDR3 residues: CASISETGTGAFF. The DNA of the CDR3 is TGTGCCAGCATATCGGAAACGGGCACTGGAGCTTTCTTT.

In the case of this clonotype: A much larger clonotype is one base distant, so this may be a read error. The chain uses TRBV2 and TRBJ2-7; 7 nucleotides line up with TRBD1. The CDR3 is 13 amino acids. CDR1 and CDR2 (germline): SNHLY, FYNNEI. Here the CDR3 reads CANSRGQLKGQYF. The CDR3 region has the DNA TGTGCCAACAGTAGGGGACAGTTAAAGGGGCAGTACTTC.

In this sample, this clonotype turned up many times. V gene TRBV7-6 combines with J gene TRBJ2-1, with 9 bases aligning to TRBD2. V was clipped by 1 base and J by 7 bases; unmatched bases: 8. The length of the CDR3 is 16 residues. From germline, CDR1 is SGHVS and CDR2 FNYEAQ. CDR3 sequence reads: CASSLGVLAGYNEQFF. In DNA form, the CDR3 reads TGTGCCAGCAGCTTAGGTGTGCTAGCGGGGTATAATGAGCAGTTCTTC.

Regarding this clonotype: Given a much more abundant clone one base away, this may be a read error. This chain uses TRBV2 with TRBJ2-6, with D possibly TRBD2 on 7 matching bases. The germline V gene has CDR1 SNHLY and CDR2 FYNNEI. This CDR3 is built from 18 residues. The CDR3: CVSSPRGGLNAGANVLTF. CDR3 DNA sequence: TGTGTCAGCAGTCCTAGGGGGGGGCTTAATGCTGGGGCCAACGTCCTGACTTTC.

This chain connects TRBV4-3 to TRBJ1-1; weak D call: TRBD1 (6 bases). Germline V CDR1 and CDR2: LGHNA, YSLEER. V was pared by 0 bases and J by 4 bases, with 9 bases between. The CDR3 loop spans 14 amino acids. The DNA of the CDR3 is TGCGCCAGCAGCCAAGAGACAGGAGCCACTGAAGCTTTCTTT. Translation gives CASSQETGATEAFF.

This clonotype was picked up a small number of times. The chain has TRBV4-1 and TRBJ1-1, with a tentative D call TRBD1 (5 bases). The CDR3 totals 14 residues. V was pared by 0 bases and J by 4 bases, with 9 bases between. Germline V gene lookup returns CDR1 MGHRA and CDR2 YSYEKL. Written as DNA, the CDR3 is TGCGCCAGCAGCCAAGAGAGGGGCACCACTGAAGCTTTCTTT. Its protein is CASSQERGTTEAFF.

With regard to this clonotype: This could be a read error, since a much larger clone is one nucleotide away. This rearrangement joins TRBV4-2 to TRBJ2-7, with D tentatively TRBD2 (6 bases). The CDR3 covers 15 residues. V gave up 4 bases and J gave up 2 bases, with 15 bases separating them. Germline loops: CDR1 LGHNA, CDR2 YNFKEQ. DNA for the CDR3: TGTGCCAGCAGCCGCGGGGACCGACTTCCCTACGAGCAGTACGTC. It encodes CASSRGDRLPYEQYV.

The rearrangement uses TRBV2 and TRBJ1-6; the D gene is possibly TRBD1 (6 bases). Trimming cost V 5 bases and J 10 bases, with 15 bases left between them. Per the germline V gene, CDR1 is SNHLY and CDR2 is FYNNEI. CDR3 size: 14 residues. The DNA for the CDR3 is TGTGCCAGCAGTTTCGGGGGGCGGCAATCACCCCTCCACTTT. This codes for CASSFGGRQSPLHF.

This clonotype was counted at least ten times. DNA for the CDR3: TGCAGCGTTGAAGATGGTTGGGCAGGGATGCAATTTAAGACCCAGTACTTC. Protein sequence: CSVEDGWAGMQFKTQYF. This sequence joins TRBV29-1 and TRBJ2-5; a weak D match, TRBD1 (5 bases). The V end lost 0 bases, the J end lost 6 bases, and 23 bases lay between the germline ends. Germline CDR1 and CDR2: SQVTM and ANQGSEA. The CDR3 runs 17 residues.

This chain joins TRBV11-2 and TRBJ1-6, with 9 bases fitting TRBD1. The germline V gene has CDR1 SGHAT and CDR2 FQNNGV. This CDR3 comprises 14 residues. Germline trimming cut 5 bases from V and 7 bases from J; bases unmatched to any gene: 3. The CDR3: CASSVGTGNSPLHF. The DNA for the CDR3 is TGTGCCAGCAGCGTTGGGACAGGGAATTCACCCCTCCACTTT. Full variable domain (rest looked up from reference TRBV11-2 and TRBJ1-6): EAGVAQSPRYKIIEKRQSVAFWCNPISGHATLYWYQQILGQGPKLLIQFQNNGVVDDSQLPKDRFSAERLKGVDSTLKIQPAKLEDSAVYLCASSVGTGNSPLHFGNGTRLTVT.